The sequence of this TCR beta chain was determined in a study of blood T cell repertoires in COVID-19 (dated by TCRdb to 2019 to 2021). Regarding the study in general: Samples from collaborators originated in the United States, Italy and Spain and spanned both the acute and convalescent phases of COVID-19. Deeply sampled blood TCRbeta repertoires from subjects exposed to, actively infected with, or recovered from COVID-19 were included in the dataset. A de-identified subject ID, COVID-19 status, age in years and sex were almost always included in the sample metadata. The repertoires were released in a freely available public database intended as a resource for research on the immune response to SARS-CoV-2. The prospective study material was composed of cDNA or gDNA derived from T cells, B-cell-depleted T cells, or PBMCs. Where HLA class I and class II types were available, the types were taken from metadata supplied by the sample provider, not from assay-based typing. The samples were drawn from two sources: the first 160 participants of the ongoing ImmuneRACE study, and 1,000 to 1,500 subjects contributed by 6 global collaborators. Beyond this particular receptor, the publication reports: How much clinical and demographic metadata was included differed by source and by participant, and the metadata was provided uncurated.

A word on this clone: The specificity of this receptor is unknown. Per-base qualities were not stored, and no clone one base away is much larger.

The germline V gene (reference sequence) supplies CDR1 LNHDA and CDR2 SQIVND. Trimming accounts for 3 bases at V and 8 bases at J, while the number of junction bases matched to no gene is 6. The CDR3 goes from the cysteine to the phenylalanine over 13 residues. CDR3 DNA only is kept here, 39 bases in frame from base 1. TCRbeta CDR3 regions were amplified from genomic DNA by means of the immunoSEQ Assay, a bias-controlled multiplex PCR. Turning to the authors' computational methods: Nucleated cell counts per sample were estimated from amplification of reference gene primers within the assay. To quantify the absolute abundance of each unique TCRbeta CDR3 rearrangement, sequence reads were collapsed and filtered. For each sample, productive Simpson clonality was calculated as the square root of Simpson's diversity index over productive rearrangements. TCRdb provides this immuneACCESS table in a form limited to in-frame rearrangements. Some clones are lacking; in checked studies, under half of them reflect an unresolved V gene, and why the rest are absent is not known. The DNA was the basis for D and trimming; V, J and clone size are from that table. A total of roughly 220,000 clones appear in this sample, around 84% of them only once. The biggest ten clones account for around 20% of the sample.

Whole blood was collected in K2EDTA tubes by collaborating institutions according to the institutions' own protocols. Collaborator samples were shipped for TCRbeta analysis as frozen whole blood, isolated PBMCs, or DNA extracted from either sample type. The TCR originated in a young man with active or convalescent COVID-19. What was sequenced was peripheral blood. The receptor chain draws on TRBV19 and TRBJ1-2, with 7 bases matching TRBD1. The encoded CDR3 is CASSIQGESGYTF. At the DNA level, the sequence is TGTGCCAGTAGTATTCAGGGGGAAAGCGGCTACACCTTC.